The rows below give T cell receptor beta chains drawn from one sample of a study of T cell changes during pregnancy in multiple sclerosis. Assay used: immunoSEQ multiplex PCR; TCRdb lists only in-frame clones, some missing. The sample has about 40,000 clones; approximately 94% are singletons. The sequences come from CD4+ T cells from peripheral blood mononuclear cells, collected after pregnancy. All receptors derive from a female donor with multiple sclerosis, enrolled in a pregnancy study. Each CDR3 is given with its conserved first and last residue. A D gene is named only where the DNA matches it firmly. The listing skips clone size in some rows; elsewhere it reads once, few, many or a size class.

J gene,clone size,D gene,V gene,CDR3 DNA,CDR3 protein
TRBJ1-6,-,-,TRBV5-8,TGTGCCAGCATCAGGACAGTTTCACCCCTCCACTTT,CASIRTVSPLHF
TRBJ1-2,-,TRBD1,TRBV5-4,TGTGCCAGCAGCATCCCTGGAGAGGGGGCATATGGCTACACCTTC,CASSIPGEGAYGYTF
TRBJ2-2,-,TRBD2,TRBV10-1,TGCGCCAGCAGTGAGTCCTCTAGCGGGGTCACCGGGGAGCTGTTTTTT,CASSESSSGVTGELFF
TRBJ2-3,-,TRBD1,TRBV7-7,TGTGCTAGCAGCCCAGGGACAGGGGGCGCAGATACGCAGTATTTT,CASSPGTGGADTQYF
TRBJ1-3,-,-,TRBV2,TGTGCCACCGCACAGGGAAACACCATATATTTT,CATAQGNTIYF
TRBJ1-1,-,-,TRBV18,TGTGCCAGCTCACCAGAGAGCCGCACTGAAGCTTTCTTT,CASSPESRTEAFF
TRBJ1-6,-,-,TRBV5-4,TGTGCCAGCAGCGCTGACAGTAGCTCCTATAATTCACCCCTCCACTTT,CASSADSSSYNSPLHF
TRBJ2-1,-,TRBD2,TRBV29-1,TGCAGCGTTGAAGATTGGGGTACTAGCGGGGGGACCTATGAGCAGTTCTTC,CSVEDWGTSGGTYEQFF
TRBJ1-2,-,-,TRBV27,TGTGCCAGCAGTTCCGTAGGGAGAACAGGGCGGGGCTACACCTTC,CASSSVGRTGRGYTF
TRBJ1-6,-,-,TRBV7-9,TGTGCCAGCAGCCGGAACGGACTAAGTTCACCCCTCCACTTT,CASSRNGLSSPLHF
TRBJ2-1,-,TRBD2,TRBV13,TGTGCCAGCAGCACCCCAGGGGGTAGCGGGGGGGTGAGCTCCTACAATGAGCAGTTCTTC,CASSTPGGSGGVSSYNEQFF
TRBJ1-3,-,-,TRBV19,TGTGCCAGTAGTATCGCTACAGGTCGCTCTGGAAACACCATATATTTT,CASSIATGRSGNTIYF
TRBJ1-3,-,-,TRBV9,TGTGCCAGCAGCGGGGCTAGAAACACCATATATTTT,CASSGARNTIYF
TRBJ2-2,once,-,TRBV5-8,TGTGCCAGCGGGGGCAGTGGAACCGGGGAGCTGTTTTTT,CASGGSGTGELFF
TRBJ1-4,-,-,TRBV19,TGTGCCTCATCAATCTCCCGGGTGAACGAAAAACTGTTTTTT,CASSISRVNEKLFF
TRBJ2-7,-,TRBD1,TRBV5-1,TGCGCCAGCAGCTTGGATTACCCAGGGGGCGGTACCTACGAGCAGTACTTC,CASSLDYPGGGTYEQYF
TRBJ1-5,-,TRBD1,TRBV5-1,TGCGCCAGCAGCCTAGGGACAGTCCAGAATCAGCCCCAGCATTTT,CASSLGTVQNQPQHF
TRBJ1-1,-,-,TRBV19,TGTGCCAGTCGCCGAGGGGGGGCCCCTGAAGCTTTCTTT,CASRRGGAPEAFF
TRBJ2-2,-,-,TRBV13,TGTGCCAGCAGCACAAAGCGGGACACCGGGGAGCTGTTTTTT,CASSTKRDTGELFF
TRBJ1-3,-,-,TRBV9,TGTGCCAGCAGCGCCACAGGGTCCTCTGGAAACACCATATATTTT,CASSATGSSGNTIYF
TRBJ1-2,-,-,TRBV19,TGTGCCAGTAGTCCAGATAACTATGGCTACACCTTC,CASSPDNYGYTF
TRBJ2-2,-,-,TRBV10-1,TGCGCCAGCGGTCAGACAGGTTCCGGGGAGCTGTTTTTT,CASGQTGSGELFF
TRBJ2-1,-,-,TRBV6-1,TGTGCCAGCAGTGTGCTAGTTGGGCAGTTCTTC,CASSVLVGQFF
TRBJ2-5,-,-,TRBV7-3,TGTGCCAGCAGCCTAGGAGTCCAAGAGACCCAGTACTTC,CASSLGVQETQYF
TRBJ1-6,-,TRBD1,TRBV18,TGTGCCAGCTCACCAATAAGTTCGACAGGGCCCAACTATAATTCACCCCTCCACTTT,CASSPISSTGPNYNSPLHF
TRBJ2-3,-,TRBD2,TRBV2,TGTGCCAGCAGTGGGGACTATCCTACTGGAAGCACAGATACGCAGTATTTT,CASSGDYPTGSTDTQYF
TRBJ2-5,-,-,TRBV7-7,TGTGCTAGCAGCCAAGGAACAGTGTGGGAGACCCAGTACTTC,CASSQGTVWETQYF
TRBJ2-3,-,TRBD1,TRBV14,TGTGCCAGCAGCCATATAAGGACAGGGGGCACAGATACGCAGTATTTT,CASSHIRTGGTDTQYF
TRBJ2-5,-,TRBD2,TRBV5-1,TGCGCCAGTGGTGAGACTAGCGTAATTCAGACCCAGTACTTC,CASGETSVIQTQYF
TRBJ2-4,-,TRBD1,TRBV2,TGTGCCAGCAGTCCCGTGGACAGGCCCTGGGAGAGTAACATTCAGTACTTC,CASSPVDRPWESNIQYF
TRBJ1-4,-,-,TRBV4-2,TGTGCCAGCAGCCAAGATCAACCCGGTATTGGTGGAAAACTGTTTTTT,CASSQDQPGIGGKLFF
TRBJ1-2,-,-,TRBV7-9,TGTGCCAGCAGCTTAGCGCGGGGAGTGGACTATGGCTACACCTTC,CASSLARGVDYGYTF
TRBJ2-7,-,-,TRBV6-1,TGTGCCAGCAGGATCGGAGGAAATCAGTACTTC,CASRIGGNQYF
TRBJ2-7,-,-,TRBV7-6,TGTGCCAGCAGCTCCGTTAGGATCCTGACTCTAGCCCAATCCTACGAGCAGTACTTC,CASSSVRILTLAQSYEQYF
TRBJ2-2,-,-,TRBV2,TGTGCCAGCAGTGTGAATAGCCCTGGTTCCGGGGAGCTGTTTTTT,CASSVNSPGSGELFF
TRBJ1-1,-,-,TRBV11-3,TGTGCCAGCAGCTTAGATCGTTTCACTGAAGCTTTCTTT,CASSLDRFTEAFF
TRBJ2-2,-,-,TRBV2,TGTGCCAGTTTACCGAGGGAGAACACCGGGGAGCTGTTTTTT,CASLPRENTGELFF
TRBJ1-2,-,-,TRBV7-2,TGTGCCAGCAGCCAAGTCAGGGCTGAGGGCTACACCTTC,CASSQVRAEGYTF
TRBJ2-2,-,TRBD2,TRBV19,TGTGCCAGTAGTATAATGGCTAGCGGGGGTCTAAGGGGCACCGGGGAGCTGTTTTTT,CASSIMASGGLRGTGELFF
TRBJ2-7,-,TRBD1,TRBV19,TGTGCCAGTAGTCCGGGACAGGGGACTTCCTACGAGCAGTACTTC,CASSPGQGTSYEQYF
TRBJ2-4,-,-,TRBV5-1,TGCGCCAGCAGCTTGGCAGGTTTGTCCGGGGGGCGTGAAAACATTCAGTACTTC,CASSLAGLSGGRENIQYF
TRBJ1-5,-,TRBD1,TRBV10-2,TGCGCCAGCAGTGAGTCAACAGGGGCCCAGCCCCAGCATTTT,CASSESTGAQPQHF
TRBJ2-3,-,-,TRBV6-5,TGTGCCAGCAGTTATCGGGATAGCACAGATACGCAGTATTTT,CASSYRDSTDTQYF
TRBJ2-1,few,-,TRBV28,TGTGCCAGCAGCCCCGGAGGGGCTTGGGATGAGCAGTTCTTC,CASSPGGAWDEQFF
TRBJ2-3,-,-,TRBV5-4,TGTGCCAGCAGGGTCGGAGGGGTTAGCACAGATACGCAGTATTTT,CASRVGGVSTDTQYF
TRBJ1-6,-,-,TRBV4-1,TGCGCCAGCAGCCTCAGGGATGGTTCACCCCTCCACTTT,CASSLRDGSPLHF
TRBJ1-2,-,-,TRBV11-2,TGTGCCAGCAGCCTGGTGGGAGGGGACTATGGCTACACCTTC,CASSLVGGDYGYTF
TRBJ2-5,-,TRBD1,TRBV6-1,TGTGCCAGCAGAAGTGACAGGGGAGGAGGTGAGACCCAGTACTTC,CASRSDRGGGETQYF
TRBJ1-1,-,TRBD1,TRBV10-3,TGTGCCGCCAACCGGGACAGGGAGGGCACTGAAGCTTTCTTT,CAANRDREGTEAFF
TRBJ2-5,-,TRBD1,TRBV5-4,TGTGCCAGCAGCAAGACAGGGGTAGAGACCCAGTACTTC,CASSKTGVETQYF
TRBJ2-3,-,TRBD2,TRBV2,TGTGCCAGCGGTCTAGCGGGGGGCCTAATAGATACGCAGTATTTT,CASGLAGGLIDTQYF
TRBJ1-4,-,TRBD1,TRBV6-1,TGTGCCAGCAGTGGGACAGGGGTGGGTGAAAAACTGTTTTTT,CASSGTGVGEKLFF
TRBJ2-1,-,-,TRBV28,TGTGCCAGCAGGCCAACGACAGCCTACACTGAGCAGTTCTTC,CASRPTTAYTEQFF